This T cell receptor (beta chain) originates from a study of CD8+ T cells in alopecia areata (dated by TCRdb to the late 2010s). Study-wide context: The treated patients, all with moderate-to-severe alopecia areata, were enrolled in an open-label pilot trial of oral tofacitinib given at 5 to 10 mg twice daily. Tofacitinib was administered for 6 to 18 months, and 6 months of follow-up off drug were then conducted to assess delayed response and recurrence. Scalp clonality was compared among normal scalp (n=4), patchy alopecia areata scalp (n=8), and alopecia totalis/universalis scalp (n=8). In humans, TCRbeta sequencing was performed on scalp tissue and on sorted CD4+ and CD8+ peripheral blood T cells from healthy controls and from patients with patchy or totalis/universalis alopecia areata. To study T cell clonal expansion in alopecia areata, the researchers applied high-throughput TCRbeta sequencing to both the C3H/HeJ mouse model and human patients. RNA was obtained with the PAXgene miRNA kit for fixed scalp, the miRNeasy kit for PBMCs, and the RNeasy kit for mouse skin. Biopsies were taken from tofacitinib-treated patients at baseline and at 4 and 24 weeks of treatment, and a later scalp biopsy was taken in several of the tofacitinib-treated patients. TCRbeta CDR3 regions were amplified by immunoSEQ multiplex PCR with 35 Vbeta forward and 13 Jbeta reverse primers.

Peripheral blood and lesional scalp punch biopsies were obtained from patients with alopecia areata. After PBMCs were isolated by density centrifugation and stained for CD3, CD4 and CD8, a FACSAria was used to sort CD4+ and CD8+ T cells. What the work shows at the level of the full study, not this receptor alone: Unlike mouse skin, where gammadelta T cells dominate, normal human skin contains resident alphabeta T cells that get sequenced too, which complicates analysis of the scalp TCR repertoire. Shared TCR sequences between patients were less evident than in mice, which may be partly attributable to HLA diversity in the patient population. Higher clonality and more expanded CD8+ clones were observed in lesional scalp than in normal scalp, particularly in alopecia totalis/universalis, a finding suggestive of antigenic drive.

This clone was picked up a small number of times. There is no known antigen for this receptor. No base quality information exists; no much larger clone differs at one position. Library method: the immunoSEQ multiplex PCR assay. RNA was extracted from all samples and reverse transcribed into cDNA, which served as template for TCR sequencing. First-strand cDNA was synthesized using SuperScript III with a 2:1 mix of oligo-dT and random hexamers. A synthetic immune receptor repertoire was used to gauge amplification bias, and whatever bias remained was removed computationally. The authors' pipeline ran thus. Raw reads were preprocessed for error removal, and CDR3 was defined according to IMGT conventions as running from the conserved cysteine to phenylalanine. To get clonality, Shannon entropy was normalized by log2 of the number of productive unique TCRs and the result was subtracted from 1. CD4 or CD8 identity of scalp clones was inferred by cross-referencing scalp TCRbeta sequences with sorted blood CD4 and CD8 repertoires. TCRdb provides this immuneACCESS table in a form limited to in-frame rearrangements. Some clones are lacking; in checked studies, under half of them reflect an unresolved V gene, and why the rest are absent is not known. The D gene and trimming were derived from the DNA, and the V and J assignments and clone size from that table. The sample data list around 100,000 clones, and 41% of these were observed just once. The ten largest make up about 1.2% of the sample.

Specimen: CD4+ T cells sorted from blood. The clonotype originates from a human donor with alopecia areata.

This receptor carries the CDR3 CASSLVAGLGTDTQYF. At the DNA level, the sequence is TGTGCCAGCAGCTTAGTGGCAGGGCTTGGCACAGATACGCAGTATTTT. Recombination joined TRBV7-2 with TRBJ2-3, and the D gene may be TRBD1, 5 bases matching. From its cysteine to its phenylalanine, the CDR3 spans 16 amino acids. Of all the DNA, just the CDR3 is kept, 48 bases in frame from base 1. Deletion took 1 base off V and 1 base off J, with a span of 12 bases between the germline ends. The germline V gene encodes CDR1 SGHTA and CDR2 FQGNSA.